A single T cell receptor beta chain is shown here with its context. The CDR3 runs 12 residues. Losses at the gene ends were 6 bases for V and 5 bases for J; bases not matched to a gene: 5. Germline V gene sequence: CDR1 SQVTM, CDR2 ANQGSEA. Investigators reverse transcribed all isolated RNA, so they sequenced expressed TCRB transcripts. Here immunoSEQ multiplex PCR was the method, and the copy in TCRdb shows in-frame clones only, minus some. The table has 450,000 to 600,000 clones, 30% seen once; the top ten hold 0.05% to 0.065%. This sample is part of a study of beta chain features in type 1 diabetes.

The clonotype originates from a man between 18 and 29 years old in good health. Sequencing was performed on naive CD4+ T cells from blood. The J gene is TRBJ1-2, the V gene TRBV29-1; 8 bases map to TRBD1. Written as DNA, the CDR3 is TGCAGCGTCGGGACAGGAAAGTATGGCTACACCTTC. This translates into CSVGTGKYGYTF.